Below, one T cell receptor (beta chain) is given with its context. Its antigen is as yet unknown. The table came from immunoSEQ multiplex PCR; TCRdb's copy has only in-frame clones and leaves some out. The table lists roughly 120,000 clones, about four fifths of them singletons. The sample originates from a study of T cell responses to AZD1222 COVID-19 vaccine. The study's findings and limits: Clonal diversity was possibly underestimated, and the donors were mostly white British, with more females. Nearly half of spike-specific TCRs reportedly go after variant regions that carry no mutations.

Unmatched junction bases numbered 7, after V lost 3 bases and J lost 8 bases. The CDR3 extends over 14 amino acids. Germline values: CDR1 SEHNR, CDR2 FQNEAQ (reference sequence). Here the sequenced sample was peripheral blood, taken on day 0 of AZD1222 vaccination. The source is an adult in good health. The J gene is TRBJ2-7, the V gene TRBV7-9, with 10 bases aligning to TRBD1. CDR3 amino acids: CASSFETGGGKQYF. CDR3 nucleotides: TGTGCCAGCAGCTTCGAGACAGGGGGCGGCAAGCAGTACTTC.